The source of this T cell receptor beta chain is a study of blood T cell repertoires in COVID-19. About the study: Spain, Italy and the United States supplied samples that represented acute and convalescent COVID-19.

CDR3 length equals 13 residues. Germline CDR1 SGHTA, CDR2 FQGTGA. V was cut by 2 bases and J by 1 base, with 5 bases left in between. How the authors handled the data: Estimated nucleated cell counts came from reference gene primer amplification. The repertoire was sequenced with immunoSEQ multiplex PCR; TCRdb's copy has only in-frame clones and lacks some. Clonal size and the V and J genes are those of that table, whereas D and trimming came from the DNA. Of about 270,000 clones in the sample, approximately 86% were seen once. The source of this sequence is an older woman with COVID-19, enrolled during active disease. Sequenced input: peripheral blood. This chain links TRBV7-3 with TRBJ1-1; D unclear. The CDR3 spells CASSLQSNTEAFF. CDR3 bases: TGTGCCAGCAGCTTACAGTCGAACACTGAAGCTTTCTTT.